Each of the 12 T cell receptor beta chains below was sequenced from the same sample in a study of cytomegalovirus exposure and HLA in healthy donors. PCR used 60 Vbeta primers and 13 Jbeta primers. The repertoire was sequenced with immunoSEQ multiplex PCR; TCRdb's copy has only in-frame clones and lacks some. The data show approximately 120,000 clones, roughly 82% seen once. Input material: PBMCs. These receptors originate from a woman aged 40 to 55 in good health and CMV-seropositive.

This clone was observed once. The CDR3 is CSVELSGTVYTDTQYF. The CDR3 region has the DNA TGCAGCGTTGAACTAAGCGGGACCGTCTACACAGATACGCAGTATTTT. The chain has TRBV29-1 and TRBJ2-3, with 7 bases that match TRBD2. The CDR3 totals 16 residues. In germline, CDR1 is SQVTM, CDR2 ANQGSEA. V shed 2 bases, J shed 2 bases, and the junction held 10 bases outside the gene matches.

J is TRBJ2-4 and V is TRBV29-1; tentative D call: TRBD2 (5 bases). Looked up from germline, CDR1 is SQVTM and CDR2 is ANQGSEA. CDR3 size: 12 residues. Deletions cut 3 bases from V and 8 bases from J, with 11 bases between. In nucleotides, the CDR3 is TGCAGCGTTGATCCAGGAGGAGACATTCAGTACTTC. Protein product: CSVDPGGDIQYF.

The gene calls are TRBV4-1 and TRBJ2-2, with D perhaps matching TRBD2 (7 bases). V lost 0 bases to trimming and J lost 7 bases, with 15 bases between them. Germline V gene sequence: CDR1 MGHRA, CDR2 YSYEKL. There are 16 residues in the CDR3. The CDR3 is CASSQEAQRGGGELFF. CDR3 DNA sequence: TGCGCCAGCAGCCAAGAGGCTCAGAGGGGGGGCGGGGAGCTGTTTTTT.

The J gene is TRBJ2-2, the V gene TRBV19; D might be TRBD2 (7 bases). In germline, CDR1 is LNHDA, CDR2 SQIVND (reference sequence). The CDR3 consists of 16 residues. Trimming left V 7 bases short and J 3 bases short, with 18 bases between. CDR3 DNA sequence: TGTGCCAGTAAGAAATCTCCGGGGGGCTACACCGGGGAGCTGTTTTTT. Encoded protein: CASKKSPGGYTGELFF. Together with reference TRBV19 and TRBJ2-2, the CDR3 gives the full variable domain: DGGITQSPKYLFRKEGQNVTLSCEQNLNHDAMYWYRQDPGQGLRLIYYSQIVNDFQKGDIAEGYSVSREKKESFPLTVTSAQKNPTAFYLCASKKSPGGYTGELFFGEGSRLTVL.

The J gene is TRBJ2-7, the V gene TRBV6-6, with 9 nucleotides matching TRBD1. This CDR3 is 16 amino acids long. Germline CDR1 MNHNY, CDR2 SVGAGI (reference sequence). Trimming cost V 6 bases and J 2 bases; bases outside gene matches: 11. The chain's CDR3 is CASRSRGGTGTYEQYF. In DNA, the CDR3 is TGTGCCAGCAGATCCCGAGGGGGGACAGGGACCTACGAGCAGTACTTC.

The rearrangement uses TRBV9 and TRBJ2-5; no reliable D call. The CDR3 spans 14 residues. Germline lookup yields CDR1 SGDLS and CDR2 YYNGEE. Trimming pared 3 bases from V and 5 bases from J, leaving 14 bases between. The CDR3 loop reads CASSATPRGETQYF. CDR3 DNA: TGTGCCAGCAGCGCGACTCCCCGCGGCGAGACCCAGTACTTC.

V and J are TRBV5-1 and TRBJ2-2, with TRBD2 identical over 7 bases. The CDR3 is 16 residues long. In germline, CDR1 is SGHRS, CDR2 YFSETQ. With V trimmed by 2 bases and J by 5 bases, 9 bases remained unmatched. The CDR3 DNA reads as TGCGCCAGCAGCTTTGCGGGGGACCTTAGTACCGGGGAGCTGTTTTTT. Translation: CASSFAGDLSTGELFF. Together with reference TRBV5-1 and TRBJ2-2, the CDR3 gives the full variable domain: KAGVTQTPRYLIKTRGQQVTLSCSPISGHRSVSWYQQTPGQGLQFLFEYFSETQRNKGNFPGRFSGRQFSNSRSEMNVSTLELGDSALYLCASSFAGDLSTGELFFGEGSRLTVL.

This clone was detected a few times. The chain employs TRBV21-1 and TRBJ2-7; the table assigns TRBD2, which was not confirmed against the DNA. TRBV21-1 is a pseudogene. This CDR3 spans 12 amino acids. CDR3 region: CATSLAAYEQYF. As DNA, the CDR3 is TGTGCCACCTCCCTAGCGGCCTACGAGCAGTACTTC.

This clone was seen only a few times. Here the CDR3 reads CASSEQAGDSSYEQYF. CDR3 in DNA: TGCGCCAGCAGTGAACAAGCGGGAGACAGCTCCTACGAGCAGTACTTC. V is TRBV10-2 and J is TRBJ2-7; 8 positions match TRBD2. Losses at the gene ends were 3 bases for V and 0 bases for J; bases not matched to a gene: 7. The CDR3 is made up of 16 amino acids. The germline gives CDR1 WSHSY, CDR2 SAAADI.

V and J are TRBV5-6 and TRBJ2-7, with TRBD2 identical over 11 bases. The length of the CDR3 is 15 residues. CDR1 is SGHDT, CDR2 YYEEEE, per germline. V was clipped by 0 bases and J by 6 bases; unmatched bases: 5. The CDR3 region is CASSLAGGLAAEQYF. The CDR3 nucleotides read TGTGCCAGCAGCTTGGCCGGGGGACTAGCGGCCGAGCAGTACTTC.

This clone was seen a single time. This rearrangement joins TRBV5-1 to TRBJ2-7, with 12 bases that match TRBD1. This CDR3 has 14 residues. Losses at the gene ends were 4 bases for V and 7 bases for J; bases not matched to a gene: 6. Germline CDR1 SGHRS, CDR2 YFSETQ. The CDR3 reads CASSGGQGAWEQYF. CDR3 sequence (DNA): TGCGCCAGCAGCGGGGGACAGGGGGCTTGGGAGCAGTACTTC.

The chain links TRBV5-1 to TRBJ1-2, with D unresolved. The CDR3 is made up of 14 amino acids. V was shortened by 0 bases and J by 8 bases, with 14 bases between the two germline ends. The germline V gene has CDR1 SGHRS and CDR2 YFSETQ. CDR3 nucleotide sequence: TGCGCCAGCAGCTTGGGAAAGAGACCAGCGGGCTACACCTTC. Translation gives CASSLGKRPAGYTF.